A single sample is the source of the 9 T cell receptor beta chains below, sequenced in a study of monozygotic twins with inflammatory bowel disease. TCRdb reprocessed the 5' RACE reads and keeps a single row for each CDR3 protein, giving no DNA. The sample totals fewer than 350,000 distinct CDR3 sequences; its top ten clones hold approximately 2%. Material: blood. The receptors derive from a human donor with ulcerative colitis or Crohn's disease, or a healthy co-twin of an affected twin (not recorded which).

This chain uses TRBV20-1 with TRBJ2-3; TCRdb proposes TRBD2, but this gene call is untestable without DNA. CDR3 length: 15 residues. Germline V CDR1 and CDR2: DFQATT, SNEGSKA (reference sequence). The CDR3 here is CSAAASGVITDTQYF.

The chain is built from TRBV12-3 or TRBV12-4 and TRBJ2-4; the TRBD2 assignment by TCRdb is unverifiable without DNA. The CDR3 contains 16 residues. The CDR3 region is CASSFQAGYVSNIQYF.

The rearrangement uses TRBV6-5 and TRBJ2-2; TCRdb indicates TRBD1, and absent DNA this call remains unverified. The length of the CDR3 is 16 residues. CDR1 and CDR2 (germline): MNHEY, SVGAGI. The CDR3 here is CASRYTTGRLTGELFF.

The V call is TRBV5-1, the J call TRBJ2-5; checking the TCRdb D call of TRBD1 is not possible without DNA. The CDR3 spans 16 residues. Germline V lookup: CDR1 SGHRS, CDR2 YFSETQ. CDR3 residues: CASSLASGAPQETQYF.

The rearrangement links TRBV20-1 to TRBJ2-7. From germline, CDR1 is DFQATT and CDR2 SNEGSKA (reference sequence). CDR3 size: 12 residues. CDR3 region: CSARPGSYEQYF.

This chain uses TRBV5-1 with TRBJ1-6; no DNA is available, so the TRBD1 call from TCRdb remains unchecked. Germline-derived CDR1 and CDR2 are SGHRS and YFSETQ. There are 14 residues in the CDR3. CDR3 sequence: CASSPTTGNSPLHF.

V is TRBV7-9 and J is TRBJ2-2. The CDR3 extends over 14 amino acids. Germline V gene sequence: CDR1 SEHNR, CDR2 FQNEAQ (reference sequence). The CDR3 loop reads CASSLAENTGELFF.

The rearrangement uses TRBV12-3 or TRBV12-4 and TRBJ2-3; TCRdb names TRBD2, which stays unverified in the absence of DNA. CDR3 length equals 14 residues. The CDR3 loop is CASSTDYGTDTQYF.

The chain is built from TRBV6-2 or TRBV6-3 and TRBJ1-5. Germline CDR1 MNHEY, CDR2 SVGEGT. The CDR3 contains 16 residues. This CDR3 reads CASSYRTAGGNQPQHF.